These T cell receptor beta chains were read from a single sample in a study of shared clonotypes between healthy human individuals. The protocol was immunoSEQ multiplex PCR, while the TCRdb copy is restricted to in-frame clones and leaves out a portion. The table has 2 million to 2.5 million clones, 85% to 95% seen once; the top ten hold 0.39%. The source material was naive CD4+ T cells from PBMCs. These receptors all stem from a man aged 18-30 years in good health. Some clones in this sample may be carry-over from other donors' samples. The CDR3 runs from the conserved cysteine through the conserved F or W. Fields, in order: J gene, D gene, CDR3 length, clone size, V gene, CDR3 DNA, CDR3 protein. D genes are given only for firm matches. The size entry is marked missing in some rows and otherwise reads once, few, many or a size class.

j_call: TRBJ1-5
d_call: .
cdr3_length: 14
clone_size: .
v_call: TRBV6-1
cdr3_nt: TGTGCCAGCGTTGATAGGAATAGCAATCAGCCCCAGCATTTT
cdr3_aa: CASVDRNSNQPQHF

j_call: TRBJ2-4
d_call: TRBD2
cdr3_length: 17
clone_size: once
v_call: TRBV4-2
cdr3_nt: TGTGCCAGCAGCCGGGGAGGGTACTTGGTAGTTGGGAACATTCAGTACTTC
cdr3_aa: CASSRGGYLVVGNIQYF

j_call: TRBJ1-5
d_call: .
cdr3_length: 15
clone_size: .
v_call: TRBV7-2
cdr3_nt: TGTGCCAGCAGCTTAAATTGGTGGGATCACCAGCCCCAGCATTTT
cdr3_aa: CASSLNWWDHQPQHF

j_call: TRBJ1-2
d_call: TRBD1
cdr3_length: 15
clone_size: once
v_call: TRBV4-2
cdr3_nt: TGTGCCAGCAGCCCCTCCGGGACAGGCAACTATGGCTACACCTTC
cdr3_aa: CASSPSGTGNYGYTF

j_call: TRBJ2-5
d_call: .
cdr3_length: 14
clone_size: .
v_call: TRBV9
cdr3_nt: TGTGCCAGCAGCGTAGTAGGGTCCCAAGAGACCCAGTACTTC
cdr3_aa: CASSVVGSQETQYF

j_call: TRBJ2-7
d_call: .
cdr3_length: 16
clone_size: .
v_call: TRBV6-6
cdr3_nt: TGTGCCAGCAGTTACCGCGGAGGCCAGAGATCCTACGAGCAGTACTTC
cdr3_aa: CASSYRGGQRSYEQYF

j_call: TRBJ1-4
d_call: .
cdr3_length: 15
clone_size: few
v_call: TRBV28
cdr3_nt: TGTGCCAGCAGTTTAGCGGGGGCAACTAATGAAAAACTGTTTTTT
cdr3_aa: CASSLAGATNEKLFF

j_call: TRBJ2-7
d_call: .
cdr3_length: 15
clone_size: .
v_call: TRBV28
cdr3_nt: TGTGCCAGCAGCCCCCCCGGCTTGAGGCTCTACGAGCAGTACTTC
cdr3_aa: CASSPPGLRLYEQYF

j_call: TRBJ1-1
d_call: TRBD1
cdr3_length: 16
clone_size: once
v_call: TRBV5-4
cdr3_nt: TGTGCCAGCAGCTCTTACAGGGGGGAAGGAAACACTGAAGCTTTCTTT
cdr3_aa: CASSSYRGEGNTEAFF

j_call: TRBJ2-7
d_call: .
cdr3_length: 16
clone_size: .
v_call: TRBV5-4
cdr3_nt: TGTGCCAGCAGCTTGGCCGTCGTAGGGGGGTCGAGGGAGCAGTACTTC
cdr3_aa: CASSLAVVGGSREQYF